This is a list of T cell receptor beta chains from one sample in a study of T cells in localized non-small cell lung cancer. The assay was immunoSEQ multiplex PCR, and TCRdb's table has in-frame clones only and misses some. Found here are around 15,000 clones, 70% to 90% of them singletons; the top ten hold around 23%. The sample in question was peripheral blood, obtained before any cancer treatment. Source of these receptors: a male donor aged 60 or over with stage I lung adenocarcinoma. Each CDR3 is given with its conserved first and last residue. The order of the fields is J gene, V gene, CDR3 protein.

>TRBJ2-1|TRBV30
CAWLRYNEQFF
>TRBJ1-5|TRBV30
CAWSVQGDQPQHF
>TRBJ1-2|TRBV28
CASSPTGQYGYTF
>TRBJ2-7|TRBV10-1
CASSGNLGGRKYF
>TRBJ1-5|TRBV28
CASSLGNNIGNQPQHF
>TRBJ1-5|TRBV4-2
CASSLGAGDYSNQPQHF
>TRBJ1-2|TRBV4-2
CASSQDLNSYGYTF
>TRBJ2-7|TRBV28
CASNPSGFSYEQYF
>TRBJ1-6|TRBV6-5
CASSYRDNSPLHF
>TRBJ1-1|TRBV5-6
CASSLVGEKAFF
>TRBJ2-7|TRBV19
CATRTDSSYEQYF
>TRBJ1-5|TRBV19
CASSPARVEQPQHF
>TRBJ2-7|TRBV11-2
CASSFSPYLGEQYF
>TRBJ2-5|TRBV5-1
CASSYPYQETQYF
>TRBJ2-1|TRBV9
CASSEGTSGSDSEQFF
>TRBJ2-6|TRBV4-1
CASSQEGGSSGANVLTF